Following are 10 T cell receptor beta chains from one sample sequenced in a study of radiation and T cells in renal cell carcinoma. Time point in this sample: blood 4 weeks post-SBRT, at nephrectomy. As to treatment: 15 Gy SBRT to primary tumor, nephrectomy 4 weeks later. Sequencing was performed with immunoSEQ multiplex PCR; in TCRdb, only in-frame clones are kept and a portion is missing. The profile shows 150,000 or so clones, 88% of them singletons. The sequencing here drew on blood, taken from a patient whose treatment included radiotherapy and nephrectomy. These receptors all come from a woman between 45 and 65 years old with renal cell carcinoma.

CDR3 in DNA: TGCAGTGCTAGGGACGGAATTTTGCAGTTCTTC. Translated: CSARDGILQFF. The chain has TRBV20-1 and TRBJ2-1; no clear D gene. V lost 3 bases to trimming and J lost 12 bases, with 12 bases between them. From germline, CDR1 is DFQATT and CDR2 SNEGSKA (reference sequence). This CDR3 region has 11 residues.

V is TRBV9 and J is TRBJ1-1; 7 bases line up with TRBD1. Germline V gives CDR1 SGDLS, CDR2 YYNGEE. The CDR3 contains 13 residues. After removal of 4 bases from V and 8 bases from J, the junction contained 8 bases not matched to a gene. Here the CDR3 reads CASSPTHRGEAFF. The CDR3 nucleotides are TGTGCCAGCAGCCCAACTCACAGGGGCGAAGCTTTCTTT.

The chain uses TRBV10-3 and TRBJ1-5, with a weak D call TRBD1 (5 bases). The CDR3 totals 14 residues. Germline V gene lookup returns CDR1 ENHRY and CDR2 SYGVKD. Trimming left V 3 bases short and J 5 bases short, with 11 bases between. CDR3 loop: CAISEEGWDQPQHF. CDR3 sequence (DNA): TGTGCCATCAGTGAAGAGGGGTGGGATCAGCCCCAGCATTTT.

The chain joins TRBV9 to TRBJ2-3, with D perhaps matching TRBD1 (6 bases). The CDR3 has 15 amino acids. Germline V gene data show CDR1 as SGDLS and CDR2 as YYNGEE. V shed 4 bases and J shed 6 bases, with 18 bases lying between them. In DNA, the CDR3 is TGTGCCAGCAGCTCTACGCCGCAGAGGGGGGATACGCAGTATTTT. Translation: CASSSTPQRGDTQYF. Combining the CDR3 with reference TRBV9 and TRBJ2-3 gives the whole variable domain DSGVTQTPKHLITATGQRVTLRCSPRSGDLSVYWYQQSLDQGLQFLIQYYNGEERAKGNILERFSAQQFPDLHSELNLSSLELGDSALYFCASSSTPQRGDTQYFGPGTRLTVL.

V usage is TRBV18 and J usage is TRBJ1-2; TRBD1 matches at 9 bases. Germline CDR1 is KGHSH and CDR2 is LQKENI. V lost 3 bases to trimming and J lost 0 bases; unmatched junction nucleotides: 11. This CDR3 spans 18 amino acids. Written as DNA, the CDR3 is TGTGCCAGCTCACCCAAACAGGGGGCCCCAATTTCTAACTATGGCTACACCTTC. Translating gives CASSPKQGAPISNYGYTF.

The rearrangement links TRBV6-6 to TRBJ1-3; TRBD1 agrees at 9 bases. CDR1 is MNHNY and CDR2 is SVGAGI in the germline V gene (reference sequence). The CDR3 is made up of 14 amino acids. The trim removed 6 bases at V and 6 bases at J, leaving 6 bases unmatched. As DNA, the CDR3 is TGTGCCAGCAGATCGGGACAGGGAGAAAACACCATATATTTT. Translated: CASRSGQGENTIYF.

The genes are TRBV7-2 and TRBJ1-1; D is ambiguous. This CDR3 comprises 12 residues. Germline assignment: CDR1 SGHTA and CDR2 FQGNSA. Trimming shortened V by 3 bases and J by 0 bases, and 2 bases separated the two germline ends. The CDR3 sequence: CASSFVNTEAFF. CDR3 bases: TGTGCCAGCAGCTTCGTGAACACTGAAGCTTTCTTT. Looking up the rest from reference TRBV7-2 and TRBJ1-1 gives the full variable domain: GAGVSQSPSNKVTEKGKDVELRCDPISGHTALYWYRQSLGQGLEFLIYFQGNSAPDKSGLPSDRFSAERTGGSVSTLTIQRTQQEDSAVYLCASSFVNTEAFFGQGTRLTVV.

The V and J genes are TRBV11-2 and TRBJ2-3; 10 positions agree with TRBD2. The length of the CDR3 is 14 residues. V lost 3 bases to trimming and J lost 6 bases; unmatched junction nucleotides: 3. The V gene's germline CDR1 is SGHAT and CDR2 FQNNGV. This CDR3 is CASSLGLALDTQYF. DNA of the CDR3: TGTGCCAGCAGCTTGGGACTAGCGTTGGATACGCAGTATTTT.

The chain has TRBV5-6 and TRBJ1-5; tentative D call: TRBD1 (6 bases). CDR1 is SGHDT, CDR2 YYEEEE, per germline. This CDR3 region has 15 residues. Trimming took 7 bases from V and 6 from J, leaving 20 bases between them. CDR3 bases: TGTGCCAGCGGACAGAATGGGGTTGGGGGTCAGCCCCAGCATTTT. Amino acid sequence: CASGQNGVGGQPQHF.

The rearrangement links TRBV9 to TRBJ2-5; 7 nucleotides line up with TRBD2. Germline assignment: CDR1 SGDLS and CDR2 YYNGEE. Trimming cost V 4 bases and J 2 bases; bases outside gene matches: 14. There are 17 residues in the CDR3. CDR3 bases: TGTGCCAGCAGCCCCCGAGGGCTAGCGGAGCTTCAAGAGACCCAGTACTTC. Its protein is CASSPRGLAELQETQYF. Supplemented by reference TRBV9 and TRBJ2-5, the full variable domain reads DSGVTQTPKHLITATGQRVTLRCSPRSGDLSVYWYQQSLDQGLQFLIQYYNGEERAKGNILERFSAQQFPDLHSELNLSSLELGDSALYFCASSPRGLAELQETQYFGPGTRLLVL.